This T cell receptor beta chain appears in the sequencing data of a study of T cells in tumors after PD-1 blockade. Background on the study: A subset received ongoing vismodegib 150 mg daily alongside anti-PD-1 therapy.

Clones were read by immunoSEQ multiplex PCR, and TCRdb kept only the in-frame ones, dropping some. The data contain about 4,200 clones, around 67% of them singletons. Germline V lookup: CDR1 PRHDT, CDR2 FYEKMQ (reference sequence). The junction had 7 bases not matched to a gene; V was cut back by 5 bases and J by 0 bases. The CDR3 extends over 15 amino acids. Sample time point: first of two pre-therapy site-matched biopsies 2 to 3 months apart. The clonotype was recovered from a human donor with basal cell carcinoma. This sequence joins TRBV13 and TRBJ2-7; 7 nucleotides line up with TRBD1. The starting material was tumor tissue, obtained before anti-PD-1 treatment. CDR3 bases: TGTGCCAGCAGCGCATCAAGACAGGGCTCCTACGAGCAGTACTTC. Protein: CASSASRQGSYEQYF.